The TCR beta chain described here comes from a study of blood T cell repertoires in COVID-19. On the study more broadly: Sources were T cells, B-cell-depleted T cells, or PBMCs; the material itself was cDNA or gDNA.

This CDR3 region has 14 residues. V lost 3 bases, J lost 1 base, and 12 bases lay in between. The V gene's germline CDR1 is SQVTM and CDR2 ANQGSEA. The table came from immunoSEQ multiplex PCR; TCRdb's copy has only in-frame clones and leaves some out. The sample consists of around 500,000 clones, approximately 85% of them appearing once. This clone is a singleton in its sample. The sequenced material came from peripheral blood. This rearrangement joins TRBV29-1 to TRBJ1-1; the D is unclear. This sequence was found in a human donor in a cohort sampled during active COVID-19. In nucleotides, the CDR3 is TGCAGCGTTGAGTCCGAGCCAACGAACACTGAAGCTTTCTTT. It yields the protein CSVESEPTNTEAFF. Full variable domain (missing parts from reference TRBV29-1 and TRBJ1-1): SAVISQKPSRDICQRGTSLTIQCQVDSQVTMMFWYRQQPGQSLTLIATANQGSEATYESGFVIDKFPISRPNLTFSTLTVSNMSPEDSSIYLCSVESEPTNTEAFFGQGTRLTVV.